This paragraph reports one TCR beta chain. What it binds is not known. This sample was taken from a study of shared clonotypes between healthy human individuals. Overall study context: A donor's plate count was three for CD4 naive and three for CD4 memory; CD8 naive had two and CD8 memory one.

General study findings and limits: Larger estimated richness was generally recorded for naive subsets relative to memory subsets.

Per the original data handling: ImmunoSEQ gave junction-only sequences without quality scores, so filtering differed. Produced via immunoSEQ multiplex PCR; TCRdb's table is partial and in-frame only. For V, J and clone size, that table is used; D and trimming come from the DNA. Of about 1 million clones listed, under 80% are singletons. Germline CDR1 is MNHNS and CDR2 is SASEGT. The CDR3 contains 17 residues. Trimming removed 2 bases at V and 6 bases at J, with 20 bases between. Partitioning of CD4+ cells yielded a CD45RA+ naive subset and a CD45RA-negative memory subset. Specimen: memory CD4+ T cells sorted from blood. Specified subset: CD45RA-negative fraction. The clonotype originates from a man aged 18 to 29 in good health. The chain is built from TRBV6-1 and TRBJ2-1, with D maybe TRBD2 (6 bases). The CDR3 loop reads CASSELLGGRSPNEQFF. Written as DNA, the CDR3 is TGTGCCAGCAGTGAACTTTTAGGTGGGAGGTCCCCCAATGAGCAGTTCTTC.